These 20 T cell receptor beta chains came from one sample sequenced in a study of regulatory and conventional T cells in RAG deficiency. Libraries were prepared by immunoSEQ multiplex PCR; TCRdb keeps only in-frame clonotypes and omits some of them. Of 34,000 or so clones detected, roughly 90% appear once; the ten largest clones hold around 15%. These data also featured in a second study, about regulatory T cells. In that study: Primers: 52 TRBV forward and 13 TRBJ reverse.

Sample: CD8+ T cells sorted from blood. The receptors stem from a human donor in good health.

This sequence joins TRBV9 and TRBJ2-6; D gene ambiguous. V lost 0 bases to trimming and J lost 0 bases, with 4 bases between them. The CDR3 is 15 residues long. Germline loops: CDR1 SGDLS, CDR2 YYNGEE. The DNA of the CDR3 is TGTGCCAGCAGCGTAGTTAACTCTGGGGCCAACGTCCTGACTTTC. It codes for CASSVVNSGANVLTF.

The rearrangement uses TRBV21-1 and TRBJ2-3; whether TRBD2, the table's D call, matches the DNA was not checked. TRBV21-1 is an annotated pseudogene. This CDR3 is built from 18 residues. The CDR3: CASSWRRSSQRRTRTQYF. CDR3 in DNA: TGTGCCAGCAGCTGGAGGCGTAGTAGCCAACGGCGCACACGTACGCAGTATTTT.

This chain links TRBV18 with TRBJ2-1, with D possibly being TRBD1 (5 bases). The CDR3 contains 15 residues. The V gene lost 1 base and the J gene lost 4 bases, with 11 bases spanning the gap. Germline CDR1 KGHSH, CDR2 LQKENI. The CDR3 nucleotides read TGTGCCAGCTCACCACAAGGGGCTCCATACAATGAGCAGTTCTTC. Translated, it gives CASSPQGAPYNEQFF.

The rearrangement uses TRBV28 and TRBJ1-1, with D possibly being TRBD1 (6 bases). The CDR3 is 13 residues long. Germline V gene data show CDR1 as MDHEN and CDR2 as SYDVKM. The V and J ends lost 5 bases and 1 base respectively, with 8 bases between them. CDR3 nucleotide sequence: TGTGCCAGCAGTGACAGGTGGAACACTGAAGCTTTCTTT. Encoded protein: CASSDRWNTEAFF.

The genes are TRBV4-1 and TRBJ1-2, with D possibly matching TRBD1 (5 bases). Germline CDR1 is MGHRA and CDR2 is YSYEKL. CDR3 length equals 16 residues. Trimming stripped 0 bases from V and 4 bases from J, with 15 bases between. CDR3 region: CASSQEGEGWTYGYTF. DNA of the CDR3: TGCGCCAGCAGCCAAGAGGGAGAGGGGTGGACCTATGGCTACACCTTC.

The gene calls are TRBV4-1 and TRBJ2-7; the match to TRBD2 covers 12 bases. The CDR3 loop spans 17 amino acids. V gave up 4 bases and J gave up 2 bases; unmatched junction bases: 9. In germline, CDR1 is MGHRA, CDR2 YSYEKL. CDR3 loop: CASSLKSSGGAAYEQYF. CDR3 sequence (DNA): TGCGCCAGCAGCCTAAAGTCTAGCGGGGGGGCCGCCTACGAGCAGTACTTC.

V is TRBV7-6 and J is TRBJ1-2; possibly TRBD1 for D (5 bases). CDR1 and CDR2 from the germline V gene are SGHVS and FNYEAQ. The CDR3 sequence is 14 residues long. The V gene lost 5 bases and the J gene lost 8 bases, with 18 bases spanning the gap. The CDR3 loop is CASSLNLGLTGYTF. The CDR3, as DNA: TGTGCCAGCAGCCTAAACTTGGGGCTTACGGGCTACACCTTC.

The genes are TRBV9 and TRBJ1-4; D remains ambiguous. This CDR3 has 15 residues. Germline loops: CDR1 SGDLS, CDR2 YYNGEE. Trimming took off 4 bases at V and 6 bases at J, with 16 bases between the two ends. CDR3 loop: CASSPAGRRDEKLFF. CDR3 bases: TGTGCCAGCAGCCCGGCCGGCAGGCGGGATGAAAAACTGTTTTTT.

This chain joins TRBV5-1 and TRBJ2-7; no clear D. The V end lost 0 bases, the J end lost 2 bases, and 12 bases lay between the germline ends. The CDR3 covers 15 residues. CDR1 SGHRS and CDR2 YFSETQ come from the germline V gene. DNA for the CDR3: TGCGCCAGCAGCTTGGGACCGATAAGTACCTACGAGCAGTACTTC. As protein: CASSLGPISTYEQYF.

This clone was recorded once. The genes are TRBV5-4 and TRBJ2-5; perhaps TRBD2 as D (5 bases). The tail of the sequence fits TRBJ2-7 better, so the J call may be wrong. The length of the CDR3 is 15 residues. From germline, CDR1 is SGHNT and CDR2 YYREEE (reference sequence). CDR3 coding DNA: TGTGCCAGCCTTTCCTATGAGGACGGGATTTACGAGCAGTACTTC. It specifies CASLSYEDGIYEQYF.

CDR3 amino acids: CSVELGEETQYF. In nucleotides, the CDR3 is TGCAGCGTTGAATTGGGGGAAGAGACCCAGTACTTC. The chain carries TRBV29-1 and TRBJ2-5; D is possibly TRBD1 or TRBD2 (5 bases each). Germline CDR1 is SQVTM and CDR2 is ANQGSEA. V lost 2 bases and J 3 bases, leaving 7 bases between the germline ends. This CDR3 comprises 12 residues.

This chain connects TRBV27 to TRBJ2-5; D remains unclear. Trimming took 5 bases from V and 7 from J, leaving 17 bases between them. The CDR3 consists of 14 residues. The germline gives CDR1 MNHEY, CDR2 SMNVEV (reference sequence). The CDR3 nucleotides are TGTGCCAGCAGTCCCCATGACCGGCCGTGGACCCAGTACTTC. Protein: CASSPHDRPWTQYF.

The chain has TRBV30 and TRBJ2-6; D not resolved. The CDR3 loop spans 13 amino acids. V shed 6 bases and J shed 0 bases, with 6 bases lying between them. The germline gives CDR1 GTSNPN, CDR2 SVGIG (reference sequence). The CDR3 DNA reads as TGTGCCTGTGAGTTCTCTGGGGCCAACGTCCTGACTTTC. Translated: CACEFSGANVLTF.

In DNA, the CDR3 is TGTGCCAGTAGTATCGCGAGGCAGGGGAACAATGAGCAGTTCTTC. This codes for CASSIARQGNNEQFF. J is TRBJ2-1 and V is TRBV19, with D perhaps matching TRBD1 (6 bases). With 3 bases removed from V and 5 bases from J, the gap between germline ends came to 14 bases. Germline CDR1 is LNHDA and CDR2 is SQIVND (reference sequence). This CDR3 is 15 amino acids long. Looking up the rest from reference TRBV19 and TRBJ2-1 gives the full variable domain: DGGITQSPKYLFRKEGQNVTLSCEQNLNHDAMYWYRQDPGQGLRLIYYSQIVNDFQKGDIAEGYSVSREKKESFPLTVTSAQKNPTAFYLCASSIARQGNNEQFFGPGTRLTVL.

In its sample, this clone was seen once. This chain connects TRBV5-1 to TRBJ2-2; a weak D match, TRBD2 (5 bases). Between the trimmed V and J ends, which lost 8 bases and 2 bases, there was a span of 13 bases. Germline CDR1 and CDR2: SGHRS and YFSETQ. The length of the CDR3 is 14 residues. The CDR3 nucleotides read TGCGCCAGTAATTGGGAGCCTAACACCGGGGAGCTGTTTTTT. Amino acid sequence: CASNWEPNTGELFF.

The count of this clone is one. The chain employs TRBV7-8 and TRBJ1-3; D is unresolved. The germline CDR1 and CDR2 sequences are SGHVS and FQNEAQ. CDR3 size: 15 residues. The V gene lost 4 bases and the J gene lost 0 bases, with 10 bases spanning the gap. In nucleotides, the CDR3 is TGTGCCAGCAGCTCTACAGATTTCTCTGGAAACACCATATATTTT. Translation gives CASSSTDFSGNTIYF.

This clone was detected a few times. The chain couples TRBV18 to TRBJ2-7, with 9 bases lining up with TRBD2. This CDR3 spans 13 amino acids. V lost 5 bases, J lost 6 bases, and 5 bases stayed unmatched. The germline CDR1 and CDR2 sequences are KGHSH and LQKENI. CDR3 in amino acids: CASSAGLASEQYF. The CDR3 DNA reads as TGTGCCAGCTCAGCGGGACTAGCCTCCGAGCAGTACTTC.

This clone was counted a few times. This chain connects TRBV7-3 to TRBJ1-1, with D tentatively TRBD1 (6 bases). Trimming stripped 3 bases from V and 1 base from J, with 12 bases between. The germline V gene has CDR1 SGHTA and CDR2 FQGTGA. The CDR3 totals 15 residues. The CDR3 is CASSLRPGQNTEAFF. The CDR3 DNA is TGTGCCAGCAGCTTGCGACCGGGACAGAACACTGAAGCTTTCTTT.

Details on this clone: The junction and the germline gene differ at one end; a read error may be behind it. This sequence joins TRBV6-4 and TRBJ2-1, with D unclear. From germline, CDR1 is MRHNA and CDR2 SNTAGT. The CDR3 contains 12 residues. CDR3 in amino acids: CASSDSSNEQFF. The CDR3, as DNA: TGTGCCAGCAGTGACTCCTCCAATGAGCAGTTCTTC.

V is TRBV5-1 and J is TRBJ2-1; D is possibly TRBD2 (6 bases). Trimming stripped 1 base from V and 8 bases from J, with 13 bases between. Germline V CDR1 and CDR2: SGHRS, YFSETQ. This CDR3 has 14 amino acids. CDR3 DNA sequence: TGCGCCAGCAGCTTGCGGGGGAGAGGGGATGAGCAGTTCTTC. The encoded protein is CASSLRGRGDEQFF.